This T cell receptor (beta chain) was captured by sequencing in a study of breast tumors, draining lymph nodes, adjacent tissues. The CDR3 is made up of 11 amino acids. Germline V lookup: CDR1 DFQATT, CDR2 SNEGSKA (reference sequence). The germline V and J ends were trimmed by 0 bases and 6 bases, with 2 bases remaining between them. Findings and limits, study-wide: Tumor T cell lymph node origin was a supported hypothesis, not proven. Tumors had less TCR diversity than lymph nodes, more than nontumor tissue. Luminal-like breast cancer showed significantly greater tumor-nontumor repertoire similarity than basal-like breast cancer did.

TCRdb passed the multiplex PCR reads through MiXCR, listing each CDR3 protein once. The data show 9,500 to 14,000 distinct CDR3 sequences, approximately 55% seen once. A remark on this clonotype: Its antigen is still unknown.

This receptor was taken from a female donor with breast cancer. Some clones in this sample may be carry-over from other donors' samples. Sequenced material: breast tumor tissue. This sequence joins TRBV20-1 and TRBJ2-2; D gene uncertain. CDR3 residues: CSAREAGELFF. The CDR3 DNA follows: TGCAGTGCTAGAGAGGCCGGGGAGCTGTTTTTT.